This T cell receptor (beta chain) derives from a study of blood T cell repertoires in COVID-19. Whole-study context: The United States, Italy and Spain were the sources of the acute and convalescent COVID-19 samples. T cells, B-cell-depleted T cells, or PBMCs provided the cDNA or gDNA that served as material.

Original processing methods: Amplifying reference gene primers gave estimates of nucleated cell counts. The protocol was immunoSEQ multiplex PCR, while the TCRdb copy is restricted to in-frame clones and leaves out a portion. V, J and clone size are those of that table, while D and trimming were read from the DNA. The profile shows some 360,000 clones, roughly nine tenths of them singletons. Germline-derived CDR1 and CDR2 are KGHDR and SFDVKD. The CDR3 length is 13 residues. V lost 3 bases, J lost 6 bases, and 8 bases lay in between. Sample: peripheral blood. The chain is built from TRBV24-1 and TRBJ2-1; D is possibly TRBD1 (6 bases). The receptor was isolated from a woman between 55 and 75 years old with COVID-19, enrolled during active disease. CDR3 sequence (DNA): TGTGCCACCAGTGATCGACAGGCCAATGAGCAGTTCTTC. Protein sequence: CATSDRQANEQFF.